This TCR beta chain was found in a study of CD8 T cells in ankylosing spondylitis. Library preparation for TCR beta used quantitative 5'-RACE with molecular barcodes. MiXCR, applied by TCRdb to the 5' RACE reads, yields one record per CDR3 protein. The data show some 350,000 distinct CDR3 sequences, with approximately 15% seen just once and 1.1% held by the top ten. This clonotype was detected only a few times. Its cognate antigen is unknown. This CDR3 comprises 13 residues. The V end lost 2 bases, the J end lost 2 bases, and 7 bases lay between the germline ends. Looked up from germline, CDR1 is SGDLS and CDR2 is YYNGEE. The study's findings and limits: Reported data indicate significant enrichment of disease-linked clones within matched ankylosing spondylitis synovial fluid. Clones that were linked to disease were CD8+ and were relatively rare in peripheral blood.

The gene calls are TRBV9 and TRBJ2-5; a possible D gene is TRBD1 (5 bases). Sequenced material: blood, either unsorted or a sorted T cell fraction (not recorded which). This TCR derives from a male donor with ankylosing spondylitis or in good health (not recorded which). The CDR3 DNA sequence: TGTGCCAGCAGCGTGGGGCAACAAGAGACCCAGTACTTC. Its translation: CASSVGQQETQYF.